The clone carrying this T cell receptor beta chain came up a few times. The sample originates from a study of human T cells and chemical hapten exposure. TCRdb re-analysed the RACE reads in MiXCR, keeping a single row per CDR3 protein. Among about 83,000 distinct CDR3 sequences, approximately 8% were seen once, and the ten largest hold approximately 1.5%. Trimming removed 4 bases at V and 4 bases at J, with 8 bases between. CDR1 and CDR2 (germline): SNHLY, FYNNEI. CDR3 size: 13 residues. The time point here: patch test 1, 2 weeks after DPC sensitization. Sample treatment: therapeutic diphenylcyclopropenone sensitization with weekly scalp DPC. Patches went on only after blood had been drawn each time.

The clonotype comes from a woman in her 30s with alopecia areata. Some clones in this sample may be carry-over from other donors' samples. This sample comprised whole blood, obtained in connection with sensitization to the hapten diphenylcyclopropenone (DPC). The chain is built from TRBV2 and TRBJ1-5; no definite D call. The CDR3 sequence: CASSALENQPQHF. CDR3 DNA: TGTGCCAGCAGTGCTCTGGAAAATCAGCCCCAGCATTTT.